This TCR beta chain came from a study of T cell responses to AZD1222 COVID-19 vaccine. Whole-study results and caveats: Possibly, clonal diversity was underestimated; donors were largely white British and included more females.

Looked up from germline, CDR1 is SGDLS and CDR2 is YYNGEE. The V gene lost 3 bases and the J gene lost 2 bases, with 17 bases spanning the gap. This CDR3 comprises 17 residues. As to this clone: Its antigen is currently unknown.

Sequencing used immunoSEQ multiplex PCR; TCRdb keeps in-frame clones, though not all of them. This sample has 120,000 to 150,000 clones; approximately 78% occur once, and the top ten carry roughly 4.3%. This specimen consisted of peripheral blood, obtained on day 0 of MenACWY control vaccination. The V call is TRBV9, the J call TRBJ2-2; the D gene could be TRBD1 or TRBD2 (5 bases each). This TCR was sampled from an adult in good health. The CDR3 coding sequence is TGTGCCAGCAGCGAGAGAGGGGTGGCAGTTAACACCGGGGAGCTGTTTTTT. As protein: CASSERGVAVNTGELFF.